This T cell receptor beta chain was sequenced for a study of blood T cell repertoires in COVID-19. Study summary: The origin of the acute and convalescent COVID-19 samples was the United States, Italy and Spain. PBMCs, B-cell-depleted T cells, or T cells were the source of the cDNA or gDNA that made up the material.

CDR1 and CDR2 (germline): SGHRS, YFSETQ. The CDR3 has 16 residues. V dropped 0 bases and J dropped 2; count of bases not matched to a gene: 5. In the source study's methods: From reference gene primer amplification, estimates of nucleated cell counts were derived. Measured with immunoSEQ multiplex PCR; TCRdb has only the in-frame clones, and not every one. That table gives V, J and clone size, and the DNA gave D and trimming. The table lists under 95,000 clones, under 95% of them singletons. This clonotype was sampled from a woman aged 45-65 years in a cohort sampled during active COVID-19. The chain combines TRBV5-1 with TRBJ2-3; 8 bases are a match to TRBD2. The sample taken for sequencing was peripheral blood. The CDR3 region is CASSLGGAGVTDTQYF. The CDR3 coding sequence is TGCGCCAGCAGCTTGGGAGGAGCGGGGGTCACAGATACGCAGTATTTT.